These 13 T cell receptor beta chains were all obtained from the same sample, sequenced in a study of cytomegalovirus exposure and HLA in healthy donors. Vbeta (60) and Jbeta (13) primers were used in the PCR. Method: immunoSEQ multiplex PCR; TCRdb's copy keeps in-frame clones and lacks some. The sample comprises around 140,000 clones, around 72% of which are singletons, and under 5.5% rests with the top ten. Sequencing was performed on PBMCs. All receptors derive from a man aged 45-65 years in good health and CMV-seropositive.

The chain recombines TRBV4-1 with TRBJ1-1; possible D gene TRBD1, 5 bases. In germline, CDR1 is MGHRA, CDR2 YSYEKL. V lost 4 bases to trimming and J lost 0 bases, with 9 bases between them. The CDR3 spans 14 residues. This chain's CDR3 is CASSPGLLNTEAFF. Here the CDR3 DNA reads TGCGCCAGCAGCCCGGGACTGTTGAACACTGAAGCTTTCTTT.

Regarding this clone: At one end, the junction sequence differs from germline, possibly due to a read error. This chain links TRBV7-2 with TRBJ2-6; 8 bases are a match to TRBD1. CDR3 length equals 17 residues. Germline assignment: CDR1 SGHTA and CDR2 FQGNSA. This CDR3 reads CASRLGGQVSGANVLTF. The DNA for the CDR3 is TGTGCCAGCAGGTTAGGGGGACAGGTCTCTGGGGCCAACGTCCTGACTTTC.

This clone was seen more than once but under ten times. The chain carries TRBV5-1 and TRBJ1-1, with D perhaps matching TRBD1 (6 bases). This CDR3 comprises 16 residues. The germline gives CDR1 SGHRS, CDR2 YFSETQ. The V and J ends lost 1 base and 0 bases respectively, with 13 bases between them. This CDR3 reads CASSLIQGTMNTEAFF. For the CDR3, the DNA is TGCGCCAGCAGCTTGATCCAGGGGACCATGAACACTGAAGCTTTCTTT.

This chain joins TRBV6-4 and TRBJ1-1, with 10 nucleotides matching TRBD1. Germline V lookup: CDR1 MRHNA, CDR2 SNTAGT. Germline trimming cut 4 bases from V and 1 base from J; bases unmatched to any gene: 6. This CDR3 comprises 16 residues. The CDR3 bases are TGTGCCAGCAGTGCGACAGGGGGCCGGAGGAACACTGAAGCTTTCTTT. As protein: CASSATGGRRNTEAFF.

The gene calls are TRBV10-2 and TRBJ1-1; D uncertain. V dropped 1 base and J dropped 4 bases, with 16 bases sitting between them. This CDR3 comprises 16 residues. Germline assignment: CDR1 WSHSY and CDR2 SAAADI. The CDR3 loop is CASSEYDFLGSTEAFF. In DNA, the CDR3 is TGCGCCAGCAGTGAGTACGACTTTCTCGGATCCACTGAAGCTTTCTTT.

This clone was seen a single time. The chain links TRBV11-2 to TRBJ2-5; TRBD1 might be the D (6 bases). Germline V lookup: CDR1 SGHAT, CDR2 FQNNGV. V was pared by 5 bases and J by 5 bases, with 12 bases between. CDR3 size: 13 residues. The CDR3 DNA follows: TGTGCCAGCAGCCGCCCAGGGGTGGAGACCCAGTACTTC. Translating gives CASSRPGVETQYF.

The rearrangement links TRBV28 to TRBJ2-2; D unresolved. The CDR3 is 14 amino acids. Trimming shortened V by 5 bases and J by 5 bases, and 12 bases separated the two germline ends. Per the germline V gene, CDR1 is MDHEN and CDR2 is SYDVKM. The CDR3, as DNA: TGTGCCAGCAGTCCCCCTGACTCGACCGGGGAGCTGTTTTTT. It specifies CASSPPDSTGELFF.

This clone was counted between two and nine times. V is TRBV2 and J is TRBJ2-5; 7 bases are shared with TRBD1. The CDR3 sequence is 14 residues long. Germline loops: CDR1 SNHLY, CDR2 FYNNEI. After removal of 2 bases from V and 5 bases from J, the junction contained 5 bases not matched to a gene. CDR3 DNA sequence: TGTGCCAGCAGTGAATCCAGGGGGAGCGAGACCCAGTACTTC. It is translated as CASSESRGSETQYF.

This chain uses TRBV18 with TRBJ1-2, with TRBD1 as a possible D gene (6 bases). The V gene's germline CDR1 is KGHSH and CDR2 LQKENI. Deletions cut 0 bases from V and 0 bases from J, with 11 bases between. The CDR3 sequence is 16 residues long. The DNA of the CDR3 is TGTGCCAGCTCACCACCAGACAGGAAAGCTAACTATGGCTACACCTTC. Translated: CASSPPDRKANYGYTF.

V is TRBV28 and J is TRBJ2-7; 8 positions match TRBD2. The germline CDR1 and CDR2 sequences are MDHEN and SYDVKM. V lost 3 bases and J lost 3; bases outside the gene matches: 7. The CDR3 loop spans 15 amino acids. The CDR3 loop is CASSFLRGGGYEQYF. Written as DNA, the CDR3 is TGTGCCAGCAGTTTTTTACGGGGGGGCGGCTACGAGCAGTACTTC.

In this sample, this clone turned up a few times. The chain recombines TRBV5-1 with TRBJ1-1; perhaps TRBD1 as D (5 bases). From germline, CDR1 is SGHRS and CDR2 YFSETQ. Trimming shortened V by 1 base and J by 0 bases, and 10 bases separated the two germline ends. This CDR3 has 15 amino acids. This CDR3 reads CASSLRAGVNTEAFF. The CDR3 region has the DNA TGCGCCAGCAGCTTGCGGGCGGGGGTGAACACTGAAGCTTTCTTT.

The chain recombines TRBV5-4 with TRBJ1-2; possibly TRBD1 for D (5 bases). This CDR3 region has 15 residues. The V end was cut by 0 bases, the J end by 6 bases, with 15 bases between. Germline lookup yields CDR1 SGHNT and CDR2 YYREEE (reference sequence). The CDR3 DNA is TGTGCCAGCAGCTTGGACGGCAGCTTAGGGGATGGCTACACCTTC. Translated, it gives CASSLDGSLGDGYTF. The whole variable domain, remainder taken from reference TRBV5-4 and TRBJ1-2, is ETGVTQSPTHLIKTRGQQVTLRCSSQSGHNTVSWYQQALGQGPQFIFQYYREEENGRGNFPPRFSGLQFPNYSSELNVNALELDDSALYLCASSLDGSLGDGYTFGSGTRLTVV.

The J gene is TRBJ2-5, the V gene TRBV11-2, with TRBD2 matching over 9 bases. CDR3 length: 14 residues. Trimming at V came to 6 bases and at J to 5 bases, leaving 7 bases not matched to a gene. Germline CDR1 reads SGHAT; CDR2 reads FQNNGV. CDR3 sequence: CASRLGLARETQYF. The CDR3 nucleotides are TGTGCCAGCAGACTAGGACTAGCGAGGGAGACCCAGTACTTC.